The clone carrying this T cell receptor beta chain was counted a single time. As yet, its antigen is unknown. Vbeta (60) and Jbeta (13) primers were used in the PCR. Measured with immunoSEQ multiplex PCR; TCRdb has only the in-frame clones, and not every one. Among under 70,000 clones, 70% were seen once, and the ten largest hold just under 20%. These data come from a study of cytomegalovirus exposure and HLA in healthy donors. Findings and limits, study-wide: Later genetic work tied a missense DCLRE1C variant to beta-chain V and J trimming. The authors listed roughly 150 TCR beta chains as cytomegalovirus-associated. Indistinguishable V segments such as TRBV6-2 and TRBV6-3 were excluded.

V lost 3 bases to trimming and J lost 2 bases; unmatched junction nucleotides: 4. Germline CDR1 and CDR2: SQVTM and ANQGSEA. The CDR3 runs 16 residues. The receptor was isolated from an older woman in good health and CMV-seropositive. The chain uses TRBV29-1 and TRBJ2-1; 13 positions match TRBD2. Sequencing was carried out using PBMCs. The CDR3 loop is CSVEWGTSGAYNEQFF. Here the CDR3 DNA reads TGCAGCGTTGAGTGGGGGACTAGCGGGGCCTACAATGAGCAGTTCTTC.